Reported below is one TCR beta chain. Its target is not known. This record comes from a study of cytomegalovirus exposure and HLA in healthy donors. Researchers ran the PCR with 60 Vbeta and 13 Jbeta primers. Authors' processing steps: Among the unique TCR beta chains that a later analysis counted, about 81 million in all, 10 million to 13 million were shared. Here immunoSEQ multiplex PCR was the method, and the copy in TCRdb shows in-frame clones only, minus some. The V and J calls and clone size were taken over from that table, and D and trimming were inferred from the DNA. The repertoire table contains approximately 45,000 clones. Trimming removed 0 bases from V and 8 bases from J; junction bases left unmatched: 10. This CDR3 has 16 amino acids. Looked up from germline, CDR1 is SGHRS and CDR2 is YFSETQ. Study-level findings and limits: According to the study, 150 to 200 TCR beta chains were cytomegalovirus-associated. Most TCR beta V segments were productive about 90% or about 30% of the time in an earlier analysis.

J is TRBJ1-4 and V is TRBV5-1; 7 bases map to TRBD1. Material for sequencing was PBMCs. The TCR was taken from a male donor in good health and CMV-seronegative. The CDR3 bases are TGCGCCAGCAGCTTGGTTATATCACAGGGGCGGGAAAAACTGTTTTTT. Translating gives CASSLVISQGREKLFF.